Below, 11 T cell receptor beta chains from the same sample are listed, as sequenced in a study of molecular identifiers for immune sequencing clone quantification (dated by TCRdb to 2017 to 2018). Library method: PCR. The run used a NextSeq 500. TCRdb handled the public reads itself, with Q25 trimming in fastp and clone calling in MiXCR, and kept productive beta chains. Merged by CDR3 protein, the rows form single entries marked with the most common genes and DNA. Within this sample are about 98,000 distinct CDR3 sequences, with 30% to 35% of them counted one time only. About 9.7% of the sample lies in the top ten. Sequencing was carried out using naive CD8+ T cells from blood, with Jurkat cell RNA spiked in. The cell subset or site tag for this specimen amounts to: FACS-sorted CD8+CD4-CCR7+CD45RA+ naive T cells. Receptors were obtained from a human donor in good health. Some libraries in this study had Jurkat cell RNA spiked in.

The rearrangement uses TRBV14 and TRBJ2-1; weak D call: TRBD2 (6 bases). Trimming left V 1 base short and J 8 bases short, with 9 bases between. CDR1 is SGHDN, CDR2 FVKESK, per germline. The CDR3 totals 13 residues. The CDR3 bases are TGTGCCAGCAGCCAAGTTGGAGGGCATGAGCAGTTCTTC. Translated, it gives CASSQVGGHEQFF.

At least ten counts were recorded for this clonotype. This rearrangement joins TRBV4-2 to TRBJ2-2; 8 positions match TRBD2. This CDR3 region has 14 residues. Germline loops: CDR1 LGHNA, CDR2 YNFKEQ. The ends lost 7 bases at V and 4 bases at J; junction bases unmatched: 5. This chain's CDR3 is CASTSGRATGELFF. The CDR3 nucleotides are TGTGCCAGCACTTCCGGGAGGGCCACCGGGGAGCTGTTTTTT.

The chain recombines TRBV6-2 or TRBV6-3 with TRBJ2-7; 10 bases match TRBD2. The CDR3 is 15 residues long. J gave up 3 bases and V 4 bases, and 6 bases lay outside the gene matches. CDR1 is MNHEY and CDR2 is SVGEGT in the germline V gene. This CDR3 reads CASSLGLADVYEQYF. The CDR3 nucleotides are TGTGCCAGCAGTTTAGGACTAGCGGACGTCTACGAGCAGTACTTC.

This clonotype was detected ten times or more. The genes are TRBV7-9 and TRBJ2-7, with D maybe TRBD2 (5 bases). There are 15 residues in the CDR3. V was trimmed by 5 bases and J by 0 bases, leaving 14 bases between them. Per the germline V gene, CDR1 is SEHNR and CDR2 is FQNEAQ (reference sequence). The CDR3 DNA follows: TGTGCCAGCAGCCTACCCCCGGGGAACTCCTACGAGCAGTACTTC. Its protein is CASSLPPGNSYEQYF.

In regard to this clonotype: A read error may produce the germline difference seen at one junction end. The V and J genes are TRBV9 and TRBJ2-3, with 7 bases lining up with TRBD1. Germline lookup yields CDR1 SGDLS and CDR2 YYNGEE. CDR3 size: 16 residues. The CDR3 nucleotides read TGTGCCAGTAGCGAGGGACAGACTTCCTCCACAGATACGCAGTATTTT. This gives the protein CASSEGQTSSTDTQYF.

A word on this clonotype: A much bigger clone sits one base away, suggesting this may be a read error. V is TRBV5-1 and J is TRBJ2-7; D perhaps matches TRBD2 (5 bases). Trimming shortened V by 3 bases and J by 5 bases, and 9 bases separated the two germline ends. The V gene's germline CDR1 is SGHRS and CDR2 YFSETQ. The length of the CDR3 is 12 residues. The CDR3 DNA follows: TGCGCCAGCAGCTCGCTAGCCCACGAGCAGTACTTC. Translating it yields CASSSLAHEQYF.

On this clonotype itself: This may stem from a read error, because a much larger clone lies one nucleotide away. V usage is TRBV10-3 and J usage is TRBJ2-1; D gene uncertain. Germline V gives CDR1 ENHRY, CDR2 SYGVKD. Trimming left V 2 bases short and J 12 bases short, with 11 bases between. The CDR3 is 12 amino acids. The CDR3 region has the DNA TGTGCCATCAGTGAGGTCCCTCACGCGCAGTTCTTC. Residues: CAISEVPHAQFF.

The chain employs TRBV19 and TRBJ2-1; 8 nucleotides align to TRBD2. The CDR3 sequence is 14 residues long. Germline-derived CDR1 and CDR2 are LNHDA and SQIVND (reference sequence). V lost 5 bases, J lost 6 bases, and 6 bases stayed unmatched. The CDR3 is CASSHGRARNEQFF. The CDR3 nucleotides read TGTGCCAGTAGTCACGGGAGGGCCCGCAATGAGCAGTTCTTC.

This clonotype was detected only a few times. The CDR3 reads CASSVGLAGVEQYF. The CDR3 coding sequence is TGTGCCAGCAGCGTAGGCCTAGCGGGAGTCGAGCAGTACTTC. The chain couples TRBV9 to TRBJ2-7, with 10 bases aligning to TRBD2. The CDR3 runs to 14 residues. Germline V gene sequence: CDR1 SGDLS, CDR2 YYNGEE. V trimming: 0 bases; J trimming: 6 bases; junction bases outside the gene matches: 3.

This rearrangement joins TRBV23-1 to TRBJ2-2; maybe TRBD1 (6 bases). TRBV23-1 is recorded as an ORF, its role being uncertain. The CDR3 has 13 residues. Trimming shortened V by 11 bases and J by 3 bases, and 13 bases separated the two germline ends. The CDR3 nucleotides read TGCGCCTCCCGGGACACGTACACCGGGGAGCTGTTTTTT. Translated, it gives CASRDTYTGELFF.

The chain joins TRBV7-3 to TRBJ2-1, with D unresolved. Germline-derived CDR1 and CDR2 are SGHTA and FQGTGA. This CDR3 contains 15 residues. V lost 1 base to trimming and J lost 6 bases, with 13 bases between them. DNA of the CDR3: TGTGCCAGCAGCTTAATGAAGGGTTTGGGCAATGAGCAGTTCTTC. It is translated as CASSLMKGLGNEQFF. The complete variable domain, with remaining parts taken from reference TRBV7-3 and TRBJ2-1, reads GAGVSQTPSNKVTEKGKYVELRCDPISGHTALYWYRQSLGQGPEFLIYFQGTGAADDSGLPNDRFFAVRPEGSVSTLKIQRTERGDSAVYLCASSLMKGLGNEQFFGPGTRLTVL.